This T cell receptor beta chain stems from a study of T-cell memory formation after mild COVID-19. Study observations and caveats: Clones that contracted from day 15 to 85 had balanced CD4/CD8; later expanders were CD4+ biased.

Amplification by 5'RACE using constant-segment primers produced TCR alpha and TCR beta cDNA libraries that carried sample barcodes and UMIs. TCRdb reprocessed the 5' RACE reads with MiXCR, giving one entry per CDR3 protein. Among a few hundred thousand distinct CDR3 sequences listed, around 15% were seen once. V lost 5 bases and J lost 8, with 15 bases in between. The CDR3 totals 13 residues. Germline loops: CDR1 SGHAT, CDR2 FQNNGV. In the case of this clonotype: Its antigen is not known.

Sequenced sample: PBMCs or a T cell subset sorted from them (not recorded which). This clonotype was sampled from a man in his late teens or twenties who had mild COVID-19 (a few samples of this study predate the infection). Cell type and time point are not known. The chain recombines TRBV11-2 with TRBJ1-1, with D hard to call. The CDR3 DNA reads TGTGCCAGCAGCCCCCTCCAAGCCGACGAAGCTTTCTTT. It encodes CASSPLQADEAFF.